The next 25 T cell receptor beta chains were all read from a single sample in a study of shared clonotypes between healthy human individuals. Assay used: immunoSEQ multiplex PCR; TCRdb lists only in-frame clones, some missing. The table lists 2 million to 2.5 million clones, approximately 93% of them singletons. Sequences were obtained from naive CD4+ T cells from PBMCs. Subset meaning: CD45RA+ positively selected. Source of these receptors: a man between 18 and 29 years old in good health. Some clones in this sample may be carry-over from other donors' samples.

The sample holds one count of this clone. V usage is TRBV9 and J usage is TRBJ2-1; TRBD1 aligns across 10 bases. The V and J ends lost 5 bases and 4 bases, in that order; junction bases with no gene match: 6. Germline V gene lookup returns CDR1 SGDLS and CDR2 YYNGEE. The CDR3 covers 15 residues. CDR3 coding DNA: TGTGCCAGCAGAGAGACAGGGGGCGCGTACAATGAGCAGTTCTTC. Translation: CASRETGGAYNEQFF.

This chain connects TRBV5-1 to TRBJ1-2; the D gene is possibly TRBD1 (5 bases). Deletions cut 4 bases from V and 10 bases from J, with 14 bases between. Germline-derived CDR1 and CDR2 are SGHRS and YFSETQ. The CDR3 extends over 12 amino acids. CDR3 loop: CASSTGTSNYTF. In DNA form, the CDR3 reads TGCGCCAGCAGCACCGGGACGTCGAACTACACCTTC.

A note on this clone: Other DNA variants within this sample encode the same CDR3. This chain connects TRBV2 to TRBJ2-7, with D hard to call. V lost 4 bases and J lost 5, with 3 bases in between. The CDR3 runs to 10 residues. Germline V gene data show CDR1 as SNHLY and CDR2 as FYNNEI. The CDR3 spells CASSGNEQYF. DNA of the CDR3: TGTGCCAGCAGTGGCAACGAGCAGTACTTC.

The chain combines TRBV27 with TRBJ2-5; D possibly corresponds to TRBD1 (5 bases). There are 14 residues in the CDR3. CDR1 and CDR2 (germline): MNHEY, SMNVEV (reference sequence). Trimming stripped 0 bases from V and 3 bases from J, with 8 bases between. Here the CDR3 DNA reads TGTGCCAGCAGTTTATCATCCAGGGAAGAGACCCAGTACTTC. Encoded protein: CASSLSSREETQYF.

CDR3 sequence reads: CASSGMWGGTEAFF. The CDR3 coding sequence is TGTGCCAGCAGTGGCATGTGGGGGGGCACTGAAGCTTTCTTT. This chain links TRBV27 with TRBJ1-1; D possibly corresponds to TRBD1 (5 bases). The ends were cut back, 5 bases at V and 4 bases at J, with 14 bases in the middle. CDR3 length: 14 amino acids. Germline values: CDR1 MNHEY, CDR2 SMNVEV (reference sequence).

Concerning this clone: The same CDR3 also results from other DNA sequences found in this sample. This rearrangement joins TRBV5-4 to TRBJ2-3; no clear D. Germline values: CDR1 SGHNT, CDR2 YYREEE (reference sequence). Deletions cut 0 bases from V and 2 bases from J, with 10 bases between. The CDR3 contains 15 residues. The CDR3 spells CASSLGGSSTDTQYF. As DNA, the CDR3 is TGTGCCAGCAGCTTGGGTGGCTCCTCCACAGATACGCAGTATTTT.

CDR3 residues: CSAPLAAHYF. The CDR3, as DNA: TGCAGTGCCCCCTTGGCAGCTCACTATTTT. The J gene is TRBJ2-3, the V gene TRBV20-1, with no clear D. Trimming removed 6 bases at V and 15 bases at J, with 16 bases between. The CDR3 contains 10 residues. Germline V gives CDR1 DFQATT, CDR2 SNEGSKA (reference sequence).

This chain joins TRBV4-3 and TRBJ2-6; 10 bases match TRBD2. The V and J ends lost 0 bases and 3 bases, in that order; junction bases with no gene match: 2. Looked up from germline, CDR1 is LGHNA and CDR2 is YSLEER. CDR3 length: 17 residues. This CDR3 is CASSQDTSGVGANVLTF. The DNA for the CDR3 is TGCGCCAGCAGCCAAGATACTAGCGGGGTTGGGGCCAACGTCCTGACTTTC.

With respect to this clone: The same CDR3 arises from other DNA sequences in this sample as well. J is TRBJ2-3 and V is TRBV11-2, with D unresolved. V shed 0 bases and J shed 2 bases, with 9 bases lying between them. This CDR3 has 15 amino acids. Germline loops: CDR1 SGHAT, CDR2 FQNNGV. DNA for the CDR3: TGTGCCAGCAGCTTAGATCACGGCCCCACAGATACGCAGTATTTT. Amino acid sequence: CASSLDHGPTDTQYF.

The CDR3 DNA reads as TGTGCCGGCGGGGGGGCCCATACGCAGTATTTT. This gives the protein CAGGGAHTQYF. This chain uses TRBV2 with TRBJ2-3; 9 bases line up with TRBD2. CDR3 length: 11 amino acids. V lost 11 bases and J lost 7; bases outside the gene matches: 4. Germline-derived CDR1 and CDR2 are SNHLY and FYNNEI.

CDR3 amino acids: CASREPGQGRTEAFF. The CDR3 nucleotides read TGTGCCAGCAGGGAACCGGGACAGGGAAGAACTGAAGCTTTCTTT. The J gene is TRBJ1-1, the V gene TRBV6-6; 9 bases fit TRBD1. The CDR3 extends over 15 amino acids. V shed 6 bases and J 5 bases; nucleotides not matched to a gene: 10. Germline V CDR1 and CDR2: MNHNY, SVGAGI (reference sequence).

The chain employs TRBV7-9 and TRBJ2-7; the match to TRBD1 covers 10 bases. From germline, CDR1 is SEHNR and CDR2 FQNEAQ (reference sequence). CDR3 length equals 16 residues. V was pared by 3 bases and J by 0 bases, with 5 bases of the junction left unmatched. As DNA, the CDR3 is TGTGCCAGCAGCTTTCCGGACAGGGGGAGCTCCTACGAGCAGTACTTC. Amino acids: CASSFPDRGSSYEQYF.

The chain recombines TRBV28 with TRBJ2-6; D is perhaps TRBD1 (5 bases). In germline, CDR1 is MDHEN, CDR2 SYDVKM. The CDR3 spans 18 residues. Trimming pared 2 bases from V and 4 bases from J, leaving 18 bases between. Written as DNA, the CDR3 is TGTGCCAGCAGTTTAGGCGGCAGGGATTCGGTCGGGGCCAACGTCCTGACTTTC. Amino acid sequence: CASSLGGRDSVGANVLTF.

This clone occurred once. This rearrangement joins TRBV6-5 to TRBJ2-3; a possible D gene is TRBD2 (6 bases). Germline V gene data show CDR1 as MNHEY and CDR2 as SVGAGI. Deletions cut 0 bases from V and 4 bases from J, with 8 bases between. The CDR3 runs 14 residues. As DNA, the CDR3 is TGTGCCAGCAGTTACTCCCGGGAGTCAGATACGCAGTATTTT. Encoded protein: CASSYSRESDTQYF.

The chain recombines TRBV19 with TRBJ1-5, with 8 bases matching TRBD1. This CDR3 region has 13 residues. Germline CDR1 reads LNHDA; CDR2 reads SQIVND (reference sequence). Trimming removed 5 bases from V and 7 bases from J; junction bases left unmatched: 4. The DNA for the CDR3 is TGTGCCAGTAGTCGGGACAGGAACCAGCCCCAGCATTTT. As protein: CASSRDRNQPQHF.

The rearrangement joins TRBV14 to TRBJ2-7; D is uncertain. CDR3 length: 12 residues. Deletions cut 6 bases from V and 4 bases from J, with 10 bases between. Looked up from germline, CDR1 is SGHDN and CDR2 is FVKESK. CDR3 residues: CASSPQKYEQYF. CDR3 DNA: TGTGCCAGCAGTCCCCAAAAGTACGAGCAGTACTTC.

The rearrangement links TRBV27 to TRBJ1-2; D gene unclear. The CDR3 covers 15 residues. V gave up 7 bases and J gave up 3 bases, with 18 bases separating them. The V gene's germline CDR1 is MNHEY and CDR2 SMNVEV (reference sequence). As DNA, the CDR3 is TGTGCCAGCACCGCCCGGGCTGGGGATTACTATGGCTACACCTTC. Amino acids: CASTARAGDYYGYTF.

This chain links TRBV25-1 with TRBJ2-7; maybe TRBD1 (6 bases). The CDR3 has 16 amino acids. V was trimmed by 1 base and J by 3 bases, leaving 16 bases between them. The germline V gene encodes CDR1 MGHDK and CDR2 SYGVNS. DNA of the CDR3: TGTGCCAGCAGTGAATCGGTCGGGCAGACAGGCTACGAGCAGTACTTC. Protein: CASSESVGQTGYEQYF.

The chain employs TRBV2 and TRBJ1-1, with D maybe TRBD1 (6 bases). V was pared by 6 bases and J by 10 bases, with 18 bases between. CDR3 length equals 13 residues. Germline lookup yields CDR1 SNHLY and CDR2 FYNNEI. The CDR3 here is CASRPNTGPGAFF. The CDR3 region has the DNA TGTGCCAGCAGACCCAACACAGGGCCCGGAGCTTTCTTT.

This chain links TRBV7-3 with TRBJ1-5; D ambiguous. V shed 0 bases and J shed 2 bases, with 8 bases lying between them. The germline gives CDR1 SGHTA, CDR2 FQGTGA. The length of the CDR3 is 15 residues. The CDR3 sequence is CASSLTGRGNQPQHF. In DNA, the CDR3 is TGTGCCAGCAGCTTAACGGGTCGGGGCAATCAGCCCCAGCATTTT. The full variable domain, its missing parts supplied by reference TRBV7-3 and TRBJ1-5, is GAGVSQTPSNKVTEKGKYVELRCDPISGHTALYWYRQSLGQGPEFLIYFQGTGAADDSGLPNDRFFAVRPEGSVSTLKIQRTERGDSAVYLCASSLTGRGNQPQHFGDGTRLSIL.

The chain carries TRBV6-5 and TRBJ2-7, with D possibly being TRBD2 (6 bases). CDR1 is MNHEY and CDR2 is SVGAGI in the germline V gene. CDR3 length: 15 amino acids. Trimming took off 0 bases at V and 0 bases at J, with 9 bases between the two ends. Here the CDR3 DNA reads TGTGCCAGCAGTTACTCGATGGGGGGCTCCTACGAGCAGTACTTC. Protein sequence: CASSYSMGGSYEQYF.

This chain joins TRBV4-2 and TRBJ2-3; 9 bases are shared with TRBD2. Germline V CDR1 and CDR2: LGHNA, YNFKEQ. The CDR3 runs 19 residues. Trimming at V came to 0 bases and at J to 8 bases, leaving 18 bases not matched to a gene. CDR3 sequence reads: CASSQDQTLGLAGLGTQYF. CDR3 coding DNA: TGTGCCAGCAGCCAAGATCAGACCTTGGGTCTAGCGGGATTGGGTACGCAGTATTTT.

The chain uses TRBV5-1 and TRBJ1-2; D remains unclear. Deletions cut 4 bases from V and 8 bases from J, with 15 bases between. CDR3 size: 13 residues. Germline V lookup: CDR1 SGHRS, CDR2 YFSETQ. The CDR3 reads CASSTDFRVGYTF. CDR3 in DNA: TGCGCCAGCAGCACCGACTTTAGGGTCGGCTACACCTTC.

This chain joins TRBV6-1 and TRBJ2-3; 12 bases match TRBD2. V was pared by 6 bases and J by 3 bases, with 4 bases of the junction left unmatched. This CDR3 region has 15 residues. Germline CDR1 is MNHNS and CDR2 is SASEGT. The CDR3 DNA follows: TGTGCCAGCAGGACCGGGACTAGCGGGACAGATACGCAGTATTTT. Its protein product is CASRTGTSGTDTQYF.

The chain employs TRBV29-1 and TRBJ1-2; 10 bases match TRBD1. The CDR3 is 14 residues long. Germline V CDR1 and CDR2: SQVTM, ANQGSEA. V lost 6 bases and J lost 4; bases outside the gene matches: 8. CDR3 bases: TGCAGCGTACCCGACAGGGGGCAGAGCTATGGCTACACCTTC. It specifies CSVPDRGQSYGYTF.